This record concerns one T cell receptor beta chain sequence. Its cognate antigen is unknown. Unique-molecular-identifier-tagged TCR beta cDNA libraries were used. T cells numbering roughly 0.9 to 10 million yielded cDNA molecules that totaled around 500,000. One entry per CDR3 protein, called by TCRdb with MiXCR from the PCR reads. The data hold approximately 770,000 distinct CDR3 sequences, with just over 45% observed a single time. These data come from a study of post-analysis software for immune sequencing data. Study information: Patients had relapsing-remitting, secondary progressive or progressive-relapsing multiple sclerosis; some lacked subtype.

Trimming took 3 bases from V and 5 from J, leaving 8 bases between them. The CDR3 consists of 13 residues. Per germline, CDR1 SGHTA and CDR2 FQGNSA. Study conclusions and caveats: TRBV5-6, TRBV5-1 and TRBV20-1 belonged to a set of roughly 5 TRBV segments that were more frequent in patients than controls. A significant reduction in normalized Chao1 diversity was observed in multiple sclerosis patients versus controls. The F measure placed samples prepared in the same batch into strongly shared clusters.

The material sequenced was blood. The clonotype comes from a girl aged 10 to 17 with multiple sclerosis. The chain joins TRBV7-2 to TRBJ1-5, with D perhaps TRBD1 (5 bases). This CDR3 is CASSLGGYQPQHF. In nucleotides, the CDR3 is TGTGCCAGCAGCTTGGGGGGTTATCAGCCCCAGCATTTT.